One sample yielded the 12 T cell receptor beta chains listed below, sequenced in a study of esophageal squamous cell carcinoma under preoperative chemotherapy. Noted time point: after preoperative PTX-NDP chemotherapy. Each CDR3 protein is one row after TCRdb ran MiXCR on the PCR reads. The data contain around 34,000 distinct CDR3 sequences, 50% to 60% of them seen just once; the ten biggest clones take up roughly 25%. This material was obtained from a patient given preoperative chemotherapy. The receptors were gathered from a human donor with esophageal squamous cell carcinoma. The donor label of this sample is uncertain.

In its sample, this clonotype was seen a few times. V usage is TRBV3-1 and J usage is TRBJ2-1; 10 bases align to TRBD2. The J call may be mistaken, given a closer DNA end match to TRBJ2-7. Germline assignment: CDR1 LGHDT and CDR2 YNNKEL (reference sequence). The CDR3 is 18 residues long. For the CDR3, the DNA is TGTGCCAGCAGCGGAAACTCAGCGGGGGGGAATCCCATCAATGAGCAGTACTTC. It codes for CASSGNSAGGNPINEQYF.

This clonotype was found a few times. Germline and junction disagree at one end, which may indicate a read error. The chain joins TRBV7-3 to TRBJ2-3, with D perhaps matching TRBD2 (7 bases). The CDR3 sequence is 17 residues long. CDR1 is SGHTA and CDR2 is FQGTGA in the germline V gene. The CDR3 DNA reads as TGTGCCAGCAGCGCGGGGACTGGGGGGGGGGCCGCAGATACGCAGTACTTT. Encoded protein: CASSAGTGGGAADTQYF.

The rearrangement uses TRBV20-1 and TRBJ2-1, with a possible D match to TRBD1 (5 bases). Deletions cut 0 bases from V and 7 bases from J, with 10 bases between. In germline, CDR1 is DFQATT, CDR2 SNEGSKA (reference sequence). CDR3 size: 13 residues. CDR3 DNA sequence: TGCAGTGCTAGAGAAGGGGCTAGAAATGAGCAGTTCTTC. This gives the protein CSAREGARNEQFF.

The gene calls are TRBV7-8 and TRBJ2-5; D may match TRBD1 or TRBD2 (6 bases each). The germline gives CDR1 SGHVS, CDR2 FQNEAQ. The CDR3 length is 15 residues. V shed 11 bases and J shed 0 bases, with 19 bases lying between them. DNA of the CDR3: TGTGCCGCGGGCTTCGGGGGCCGTGACCAAGAGACCCAGTACTTC. It encodes CAAGFGGRDQETQYF.

This sequence joins TRBV7-3 and TRBJ2-3, with unresolved D. Trimming removed 3 bases at V and 0 bases at J, with 7 bases between. The CDR3 has 14 residues. Germline V lookup: CDR1 SGHTA, CDR2 FQGTGA. Written as DNA, the CDR3 is TGTGCCAGCAGCTTCGGACCTAGCACAGATACGCAGTATTTT. This codes for CASSFGPSTDTQYF. Full variable domain (rest looked up from reference TRBV7-3 and TRBJ2-3): GAGVSQTPSNKVTEKGKYVELRCDPISGHTALYWYRQSLGQGPEFLIYFQGTGAADDSGLPNDRFFAVRPEGSVSTLKIQRTERGDSAVYLCASSFGPSTDTQYFGPGTRLTVL.

Only a few counts were recorded for this clonotype. V usage is TRBV12-3 or TRBV12-4 and J usage is TRBJ2-3, with 8 bases that match TRBD1. The CDR3 is made up of 13 amino acids. Germline trimming cut 9 bases from V and 1 base from J; bases unmatched to any gene: 3. CDR3 nucleotide sequence: TGTGCCAGTCAGACAGGGGGCACAGATACGCAGTATTTT. The encoded protein is CASQTGGTDTQYF.

This clonotype is medium-sized within its sample. The V gene is TRBV7-2, the J gene TRBJ2-7; 16 bases align to TRBD2. CDR1 SGHTA and CDR2 FQGNSA come from the germline V gene. The junction had 13 bases not matched to a gene; V was cut back by 5 bases and J by 3 bases. The CDR3 consists of 19 residues. In DNA form, the CDR3 reads TGTGCCAGCAGCCCACTGGGACTAGCGGGGGGGGCGAAAGTCTACGAGCAGTACTTC. Residues: CASSPLGLAGGAKVYEQYF.

Turning to this clonotype: At one of its ends the junction is not consistent with the germline gene, which may arise from a read error. The genes are TRBV12-3 or TRBV12-4 and TRBJ2-3; 9 nucleotides agree with TRBD2. CDR3 size: 15 residues. The CDR3 sequence is CARGGAGGSTETQYF. CDR3 in DNA: TGTGCCAGGGGGGGAGCGGGGGGTAGCACAGAGACGCAGTATTTC.

The CDR3, as DNA: TGTGCCAGCGGAGGGGCTGTGACCACCGGGGCGCAGTATTTT. The encoded protein is CASGGAVTTGAQYF. The rearrangement uses TRBV7-2 and TRBJ2-2; a weak D match, TRBD2 (6 bases). The assigned J gene may be wrong: the sequence end matches TRBJ2-3 better. The CDR3 has 14 residues. CDR1 is SGHTA, CDR2 FQGNSA, per germline.

The gene calls are TRBV10-3 and TRBJ2-3; 12 positions agree with TRBD1. The trim removed 2 bases at V and 4 bases at J, leaving 1 base unmatched. CDR1 ENHRY and CDR2 SYGVKD come from the germline V gene. The CDR3 spans 15 residues. Written as DNA, the CDR3 is TGTGCCATCAGTGAGGGGACAGGGGGCTCAGATACGCAGTATTTT. It encodes CAISEGTGGSDTQYF.

As to this clonotype: At one of its ends the junction is not consistent with the germline gene, which may arise from a read error. The chain has TRBV12-3 or TRBV12-4 and TRBJ2-4, with no clear D. The CDR3 is 16 amino acids. CDR3 coding DNA: TGTGCCAGCAGCACCTCGGGCGTGTGGGCCAAAAATACTCAGTACTTT. Its translation is CASSTSGVWAKNTQYF.

This clonotype was counted ten times or more. The chain carries TRBV12-3 or TRBV12-4 and TRBJ2-2; no clear D gene. The V end was cut by 9 bases, the J end by 2 bases, with 25 bases between. This CDR3 comprises 18 residues. The CDR3 nucleotides are TGTGCCAGACACCCCCCTTGGACGGACGCCTCTAACACCGGGGAGCTGTTTTTT. It yields the protein CARHPPWTDASNTGELFF.